One sample yielded the 14 T cell receptor beta chains listed below, sequenced in a study of cytomegalovirus exposure and HLA in healthy donors. Primers: 60 Vbeta forward and 13 Jbeta reverse. The method was immunoSEQ multiplex PCR; TCRdb's version includes in-frame clones alone and lacks a portion of them. The sample consists of approximately 160,000 clones, less than 85% of them appearing once. The sample consisted of PBMCs. Receptor source: a male donor in good health and CMV-seronegative.

The rearrangement joins TRBV29-1 to TRBJ1-2; 7 nucleotides agree with TRBD1. Germline CDR1 is SQVTM and CDR2 is ANQGSEA. The CDR3 runs to 12 residues. J was trimmed by 3 bases and V by 3 bases; bases with no gene match: 1. The CDR3: CSVEGQYYGYTF. In DNA, the CDR3 is TGCAGCGTTGAGGGACAGTACTATGGCTACACCTTC.

The chain recombines TRBV2 with TRBJ1-4, with D perhaps TRBD1 (5 bases). Germline V gene sequence: CDR1 SNHLY, CDR2 FYNNEI. This CDR3 is 14 amino acids long. The V and J ends lost 4 bases and 8 bases respectively, with 14 bases between them. The CDR3 loop reads CASSVLGGGEKLFF. In DNA, the CDR3 is TGTGCCAGCAGTGTCCTGGGGGGAGGAGAAAAACTGTTTTTT. Drawing the rest from reference TRBV2 and TRBJ1-4, the complete variable domain is EPEVTQTPSHQVTQMGQEVILRCVPISNHLYFYWYRQILGQKVEFLVSFYNNEISEKSEIFDDQFSVERPDGSNFTLKIRSTKLEDSAMYFCASSVLGGGEKLFFGSGTQLSVL.

Remarks on this clone: Other DNA sequences in the same sample also yield this CDR3. As DNA, the CDR3 is TGTGCCAGCAGCTTAACCCAGCAAGAGACCCAGTACTTC. This sequence encodes CASSLTQQETQYF. The chain uses TRBV7-3 and TRBJ2-5; no clear D. Trimming removed 0 bases from V and 2 bases from J, with 4 bases in between. Germline CDR1 and CDR2: SGHTA and FQGTGA. The length of the CDR3 is 13 residues.

The chain joins TRBV28 to TRBJ2-5, with D maybe TRBD1 (6 bases). V lost 7 bases and J 5 bases, leaving 20 bases between the germline ends. The CDR3 runs to 15 residues. Germline CDR1 is MDHEN and CDR2 is SYDVKM. This chain's CDR3 is CASTPSKSGDETQYF. The CDR3, as DNA: TGTGCCAGCACCCCTTCGAAATCAGGGGATGAGACCCAGTACTTC.

This chain links TRBV28 with TRBJ2-7; 9 nucleotides align to TRBD1. The germline gives CDR1 MDHEN, CDR2 SYDVKM. This CDR3 is 15 amino acids long. Trimming cost V 2 bases and J 3 bases; bases outside gene matches: 5. The CDR3 nucleotides are TGTGCCAGCAGTTTAGGCGACAGGGGGGGCTACGAGCAGTACTTC. Its protein is CASSLGDRGGYEQYF.

The chain is built from TRBV5-6 and TRBJ2-3; 15 nucleotides align to TRBD2. The ends lost 3 bases at V and 2 bases at J; junction bases unmatched: 4. The CDR3 runs 17 residues. Germline CDR1 reads SGHDT; CDR2 reads YYEEEE. The CDR3 sequence is CASSSRTSGRATDTQYF. CDR3 DNA: TGTGCCAGCAGCTCGCGGACTAGCGGGAGGGCCACAGATACGCAGTATTTT.

This clone was recorded only once. The genes are TRBV6-1 and TRBJ1-2, with 7 bases lining up with TRBD1. CDR3 length equals 15 residues. Germline CDR1 and CDR2: MNHNS and SASEGT. V trimming: 2 bases; J trimming: 2 bases; junction bases outside the gene matches: 5. The CDR3 reads CASSERQGHNYGYTF. Written as DNA, the CDR3 is TGTGCCAGCAGTGAACGACAGGGTCACAACTATGGCTACACCTTC.

This sequence joins TRBV5-4 and TRBJ1-4; D is ambiguous. The ends were cut back, 5 bases at V and 0 bases at J, with 11 bases in the middle. From germline, CDR1 is SGHNT and CDR2 YYREEE (reference sequence). CDR3 length: 15 residues. The CDR3 sequence: CASSSGSATNEKLFF. The DNA of the CDR3 is TGTGCCAGCAGTTCGGGGTCTGCAACTAATGAAAAACTGTTTTTT.

Note on this clone: The sample contains more than one DNA sequence encoding this CDR3. This chain links TRBV28 with TRBJ2-7, with D perhaps matching TRBD1 (5 bases). The CDR3 is 13 residues long. Trimming removed 6 bases at V and 0 bases at J, with 9 bases between. Germline V gene lookup returns CDR1 MDHEN and CDR2 SYDVKM. CDR3 loop: CASRIDSSYEQYF. The CDR3 DNA reads as TGTGCCAGCAGGATTGACAGCTCCTACGAGCAGTACTTC.

The chain employs TRBV28 and TRBJ2-7; 11 bases line up with TRBD2. V lost 2 bases to trimming and J lost 2 bases; unmatched junction nucleotides: 2. From germline, CDR1 is MDHEN and CDR2 SYDVKM. The CDR3 spans 15 residues. The CDR3 DNA reads as TGTGCCAGCAGTTTACTAGCGGGAGGAGCCTACGAGCAGTACTTC. This codes for CASSLLAGGAYEQYF.

The chain joins TRBV7-2 to TRBJ1-5; no reliable D call. Germline CDR1 and CDR2: SGHTA and FQGNSA. The ends were cut back, 8 bases at V and 2 bases at J, with 13 bases in the middle. This CDR3 is 14 amino acids long. CDR3 residues: CASGSARGNQPQHF. The CDR3, as DNA: TGTGCCAGCGGCAGCGCGAGGGGCAATCAGCCCCAGCATTTT.

The chain is built from TRBV7-2 and TRBJ2-1; 7 bases align to TRBD1. V lost 4 bases, J lost 0 bases, and 6 bases stayed unmatched. This CDR3 is built from 16 residues. Germline values: CDR1 SGHTA, CDR2 FQGNSA. The CDR3 spells CASSWGTVGSYNEQFF. CDR3 DNA: TGTGCCAGCAGCTGGGGGACAGTGGGCTCCTACAATGAGCAGTTCTTC.

The chain is built from TRBV4-1 and TRBJ2-7; D perhaps matches TRBD2 (5 bases). The CDR3 covers 15 residues. V was cut by 1 base and J by 4 bases, with 14 bases left in between. Per the germline V gene, CDR1 is MGHRA and CDR2 is YSYEKL. The CDR3 loop is CASSQAEGTVYEQYF. CDR3 DNA: TGCGCCAGCAGCCAAGCAGAGGGCACAGTATACGAGCAGTACTTC.

This chain joins TRBV7-2 and TRBJ2-3; 8 positions agree with TRBD2. V dropped 3 bases and J dropped 5; count of bases not matched to a gene: 4. The CDR3 length is 14 residues. Germline V gene data show CDR1 as SGHTA and CDR2 as FQGNSA. The CDR3 nucleotides are TGTGCCAGCAGCTTTACCGGGACTAGAGATACGCAGTATTTT. As protein: CASSFTGTRDTQYF.